The 32 T cell receptor beta chains reported below all come from one sample, sequenced in a study of T cell responses to AZD1222 COVID-19 vaccine. Data came from immunoSEQ multiplex PCR; TCRdb stores just in-frame clones and leaves some out. Here the sample spans 90,000 to 140,000 clones, more than 75% being singletons. The sample here was peripheral blood, taken on day 0 of AZD1222 vaccination. The receptors come from an adult in good health.

V and J are TRBV6-5 and TRBJ2-7, with 10 bases that match TRBD2. Trimming removed 6 bases from V and 6 bases from J; junction bases left unmatched: 11. This CDR3 contains 15 residues. The germline V gene encodes CDR1 MNHEY and CDR2 SVGAGI. In nucleotides, the CDR3 is TGTGCCAGCAGCCCCCCATCTAGCGGGGGAGTCGAGCAGTACTTC. The encoded protein is CASSPPSSGGVEQYF.

V gene TRBV14 combines with J gene TRBJ1-4; 7 nucleotides align to TRBD1. This CDR3 is built from 16 residues. J gave up 8 bases and V 0 bases, and 9 bases lay outside the gene matches. Germline V lookup: CDR1 SGHDN, CDR2 FVKESK. CDR3 DNA sequence: TGTGCCAGCAGCCAAGATGTGGACAGGCGCGGGGAAAAACTGTTTTTT. This encodes CASSQDVDRRGEKLFF.

This chain joins TRBV5-1 and TRBJ2-3; D is perhaps TRBD1 (5 bases). There are 16 residues in the CDR3. Trimming cost V 3 bases and J 2 bases, with 16 bases left between them. Germline CDR1 and CDR2: SGHRS and YFSETQ. In nucleotides, the CDR3 is TGCGCCAGCAGCTGGGCAGTCAGGGCGAACACAGATACGCAGTATTTT. Residues: CASSWAVRANTDTQYF.

The chain uses TRBV11-3 and TRBJ1-1; D not certain. The germline CDR1 and CDR2 sequences are SGHNT and YENEEA. This CDR3 is 12 amino acids long. V shed 3 bases and J shed 4 bases, with 6 bases lying between them. The CDR3 coding sequence is TGTGCCAGCAGCTTTTCCGGCACTGAAGCTTTCTTT. Its translation: CASSFSGTEAFF.

In DNA, the CDR3 is TGTGCCAGCAGGGGGGCACCCGATAGCAATCAGCCCCAGCATTTT. This translates into CASRGAPDSNQPQHF. J is TRBJ1-5 and V is TRBV2; tentative D call: TRBD1 (6 bases). This CDR3 has 15 residues. Germline V gene sequence: CDR1 SNHLY, CDR2 FYNNEI. Between the trimmed V and J ends, which lost 6 bases and 0 bases, there was a span of 12 bases.

The DNA of the CDR3 is TGTGCCAGTATTCAGCGGGGGAGCTCCTACAATGAGCAGTTCTTC. It yields the protein CASIQRGSSYNEQFF. V usage is TRBV19 and J usage is TRBJ2-1; TRBD2 matches at 8 bases. Germline-derived CDR1 and CDR2 are LNHDA and SQIVND (reference sequence). The V segment lost 7 bases and the J segment 0 bases; nucleotides outside the gene matches: 5. The CDR3 loop spans 15 amino acids.

The chain carries TRBV14 and TRBJ2-2; possible D gene TRBD2, 6 bases. Germline V gene sequence: CDR1 SGHDN, CDR2 FVKESK. This CDR3 has 17 amino acids. Between the trimmed V and J ends, which lost 0 bases and 4 bases, there was a span of 15 bases. In DNA form, the CDR3 reads TGTGCCAGCAGCCAAGATCGGAGTAGCGGACCCACCGGGGAGCTGTTTTTT. It codes for CASSQDRSSGPTGELFF.

This chain links TRBV4-1 with TRBJ1-2; the D is unclear. This CDR3 has 16 residues. The V gene's germline CDR1 is MGHRA and CDR2 YSYEKL. The V gene lost 1 base and the J gene lost 2 bases, with 14 bases spanning the gap. Written as DNA, the CDR3 is TGCGCCAGCAGCCAAGCGTGGCCACTAGAGAACTATGGCTACACCTTC. Translation gives CASSQAWPLENYGYTF.

The chain carries TRBV9 and TRBJ2-3; D uncertain. From germline, CDR1 is SGDLS and CDR2 YYNGEE. Trimming left V 3 bases short and J 3 bases short, with 8 bases between. This CDR3 has 13 amino acids. Here the CDR3 DNA reads TGTGCCAGCAGCGACCTTAGGACAGATACGCAGTATTTT. This encodes CASSDLRTDTQYF.

The rearrangement uses TRBV28 and TRBJ2-7; 7 bases line up with TRBD2. The CDR3 runs 13 residues. CDR1 is MDHEN and CDR2 is SYDVKM in the germline V gene. The J segment lost 2 bases and the V segment lost 6 bases, leaving 4 bases of the junction unmatched. CDR3: CASRRGLTYEQYF. The CDR3 DNA reads as TGTGCCAGCAGACGGGGACTAACCTACGAGCAGTACTTC.

This chain connects TRBV7-9 to TRBJ2-3, with D maybe TRBD2 (6 bases). V was cut by 4 bases and J by 3 bases, with 17 bases left in between. The CDR3 contains 16 residues. Per the germline V gene, CDR1 is SEHNR and CDR2 is FQNEAQ (reference sequence). CDR3 in amino acids: CASSSGGVPGTDTQYF. The CDR3 bases are TGTGCCAGCAGCTCAGGCGGGGTCCCAGGGACAGATACGCAGTATTTT.

The chain uses TRBV11-2 and TRBJ2-4, with 9 positions matching TRBD2. V trimming: 5 bases; J trimming: 6 bases; junction bases outside the gene matches: 5. There are 14 residues in the CDR3. CDR1 and CDR2 from the germline V gene are SGHAT and FQNNGV. The CDR3 DNA reads TGTGCCAGCAGCGAGCGGGGGGCCCTAAACATTCAGTACTTC. Translated, it gives CASSERGALNIQYF.

CDR3 coding DNA: TGCAGTGCTAGTAGACTCGACAGGGACCAGCCCCAGCATTTT. This gives the protein CSASRLDRDQPQHF. The genes are TRBV20-1 and TRBJ1-5, with 7 bases aligning to TRBD1. After removal of 3 bases from V and 7 bases from J, the junction contained 9 bases not matched to a gene. The germline CDR1 and CDR2 sequences are DFQATT and SNEGSKA (reference sequence). The CDR3 length is 14 residues.

The V call is TRBV6-5, the J call TRBJ1-3; D unresolved. The CDR3 runs to 13 residues. In germline, CDR1 is MNHEY, CDR2 SVGAGI. Between the trimmed V and J ends, which lost 4 bases and 0 bases, there was a span of 4 bases. The chain's CDR3 is CASSSFSGNTIYF. The CDR3, as DNA: TGTGCCAGCAGTTCGTTCTCTGGAAACACCATATATTTT.

The gene calls are TRBV12-3 or TRBV12-4 and TRBJ1-2, with 7 bases lining up with TRBD1. Trimming removed 6 bases from V and 8 bases from J; junction bases left unmatched: 3. This CDR3 is 11 amino acids long. In DNA form, the CDR3 reads TGTGCCAGCAGCACAGGGGAAGGCTACACCTTC. This gives the protein CASSTGEGYTF.

The genes are TRBV28 and TRBJ2-1, with 11 bases lining up with TRBD2. The germline gives CDR1 MDHEN, CDR2 SYDVKM. With 5 bases clipped from V and 9 bases from J, the junction kept 12 bases outside the gene matches. The CDR3 is made up of 16 amino acids. In DNA, the CDR3 is TGTGCCAGCAGTCTACTCGGGACTAGCGGACTTCCTGAGCAGTTCTTC. It encodes CASSLLGTSGLPEQFF.

The table lists this clone with a count of one. CDR3 residues: CASSPTLAGGRETQYF. The DNA of the CDR3 is TGTGCCAGCAGCCCAACCCTAGCGGGAGGAAGAGAGACCCAGTACTTC. The J gene is TRBJ2-5, the V gene TRBV6-6, with TRBD2 matching over 11 bases. Trimming cost V 6 bases and J 4 bases; bases outside gene matches: 10. The CDR3 is 16 residues long. Germline CDR1 is MNHNY and CDR2 is SVGAGI (reference sequence).

The V call is TRBV18, the J call TRBJ1-6; D gene unclear. Trimming cost V 2 bases and J 10 bases, with 6 bases left between them. The CDR3 consists of 12 residues. CDR1 is KGHSH, CDR2 LQKENI, per germline. The CDR3 DNA follows: TGTGCCAGCTCACCAGGAGACTCACCCCTCCACTTT. Residues: CASSPGDSPLHF.

This chain uses TRBV6-5 with TRBJ2-7; 10 bases fit TRBD2. The V and J ends lost 6 bases and 4 bases, in that order; junction bases with no gene match: 9. The length of the CDR3 is 15 residues. Germline lookup yields CDR1 MNHEY and CDR2 SVGAGI. In DNA, the CDR3 is TGTGCCAGCAGCCAACTAGCGGGGCTGGGATACGAGCAGTACTTC. Amino acids: CASSQLAGLGYEQYF.

The CDR3 DNA follows: TGTGCCAGCAGCCGAGACGGAGACTCCTACAATGAGCAGTTCTTC. Protein sequence: CASSRDGDSYNEQFF. This chain joins TRBV5-4 and TRBJ2-1; D ambiguous. V lost 4 bases, J lost 0 bases, and 11 bases lay in between. From germline, CDR1 is SGHNT and CDR2 YYREEE (reference sequence). The CDR3 runs to 15 residues.

This chain connects TRBV2 to TRBJ1-3, with D uncertain. V lost 4 bases and J lost 0, with 10 bases in between. The V gene's germline CDR1 is SNHLY and CDR2 FYNNEI. This CDR3 has 15 amino acids. As DNA, the CDR3 is TGTGCCAGCAGTGTTCAGCAATCCTCTGGAAACACCATATATTTT. This gives the protein CASSVQQSSGNTIYF. The variable domain in full, with the rest retrieved from reference TRBV2 and TRBJ1-3, is EPEVTQTPSHQVTQMGQEVILRCVPISNHLYFYWYRQILGQKVEFLVSFYNNEISEKSEIFDDQFSVERPDGSNFTLKIRSTKLEDSAMYFCASSVQQSSGNTIYFGEGSWLTVV.

This clone has just a few counts. The rearrangement uses TRBV7-2 and TRBJ1-5; D remains unclear. From germline, CDR1 is SGHTA and CDR2 FQGNSA. Trimming cost V 2 bases and J 0 bases, with 11 bases left between them. The CDR3 runs to 16 residues. The CDR3: CASSLLGVGSNQPQHF. In nucleotides, the CDR3 is TGTGCCAGCAGCTTACTTGGGGTAGGTAGCAATCAGCCCCAGCATTTT.

This chain connects TRBV5-4 to TRBJ2-1; 9 positions agree with TRBD2. This CDR3 region has 15 residues. CDR1 and CDR2 from the germline V gene are SGHNT and YYREEE (reference sequence). With V trimmed by 4 bases and J by 2 bases, 4 bases remained unmatched. The CDR3 loop reads CASSPERGAYNEQFF. The CDR3, as DNA: TGTGCCAGCAGCCCTGAGCGGGGGGCCTACAATGAGCAGTTCTTC. Based on the CDR3 plus reference TRBV5-4 and TRBJ2-1, the full variable domain is ETGVTQSPTHLIKTRGQQVTLRCSSQSGHNTVSWYQQALGQGPQFIFQYYREEENGRGNFPPRFSGLQFPNYSSELNVNALELDDSALYLCASSPERGAYNEQFFGPGTRLTVL.

CDR3 coding DNA: TGTGCCAGCAGTGAAGAGGGGGATGAGCAGTTCTTC. This gives the protein CASSEEGDEQFF. The V and J genes are TRBV6-1 and TRBJ2-1; D might be TRBD1 (6 bases). Germline-derived CDR1 and CDR2 are MNHNS and SASEGT. Trimming removed 1 base at V and 8 bases at J, with 6 bases between. This CDR3 comprises 12 residues.

J is TRBJ1-2 and V is TRBV7-9; possible D gene TRBD1, 6 bases. This CDR3 region has 14 residues. Trimming pared 5 bases from V and 4 bases from J, leaving 14 bases between. Per the germline V gene, CDR1 is SEHNR and CDR2 is FQNEAQ (reference sequence). The CDR3, as DNA: TGTGCCAGCAGCCATTCTGACAGGAGCTATGGCTACACCTTC. Protein sequence: CASSHSDRSYGYTF.

This chain joins TRBV4-3 and TRBJ1-2; the D is unclear. Germline loops: CDR1 LGHNA, CDR2 YSLEER. The CDR3 covers 17 residues. The V end lost 0 bases, the J end lost 8 bases, and 22 bases lay between the germline ends. Written as DNA, the CDR3 is TGCGCCAGCAGCCAAGAGAGATCTCCGGACCGCTCTTTGGGCTACACCTTC. Its translation: CASSQERSPDRSLGYTF.

The J gene is TRBJ2-3, the V gene TRBV6-6, with D possibly TRBD1 on 6 matching bases. Germline assignment: CDR1 MNHNY and CDR2 SVGAGI (reference sequence). Trimming pared 2 bases from V and 4 bases from J, leaving 10 bases between. There are 14 residues in the CDR3. The CDR3 nucleotides read TGTGCCAGCAGTTACGCATCAGGGGCAGATACGCAGTATTTT. This gives the protein CASSYASGADTQYF.

This rearrangement joins TRBV5-4 to TRBJ2-1; 14 bases are a match to TRBD2. This CDR3 is built from 14 residues. After removal of 9 bases from V and 7 bases from J, the junction contained 6 bases not matched to a gene. CDR1 and CDR2 (germline): SGHNT, YYREEE (reference sequence). The CDR3 DNA follows: TGTGCCATCCCGGGACTAGCGGGAGTGAATGAGCAGTTCTTC. Translated: CAIPGLAGVNEQFF.

This sequence joins TRBV15 and TRBJ2-5, with no clear D. This CDR3 has 13 residues. The V gene lost 1 base and the J gene lost 5 bases, with 8 bases spanning the gap. CDR1 LNHNV and CDR2 YYDKDF come from the germline V gene (reference sequence). The CDR3 bases are TGTGCCACCAGCAGAGGGGTTGCGGAGACCCAGTACTTC. This translates into CATSRGVAETQYF.

This clone was found once. The chain joins TRBV2 to TRBJ2-3; 14 bases fit TRBD2. V gave up 3 bases and J gave up 3 bases; unmatched junction bases: 8. Germline CDR1 is SNHLY and CDR2 is FYNNEI. This CDR3 is 18 amino acids long. In DNA form, the CDR3 reads TGTGCCAGCAGTGAGGGACTAGCGGGAGTTCTAGGAACAGATACGCAGTATTTT. Its translation is CASSEGLAGVLGTDTQYF.

This clone was counted a single time. This sequence joins TRBV2 and TRBJ2-3; 9 bases line up with TRBD2. Per the germline V gene, CDR1 is SNHLY and CDR2 is FYNNEI. The CDR3 is 13 residues long. V lost 6 bases to trimming and J lost 6 bases; unmatched junction nucleotides: 4. The CDR3 DNA reads TGTGCCAGCAGAGATCTAGCGGGGGATACGCAGTATTTT. Translated: CASRDLAGDTQYF.

The chain is built from TRBV4-2 and TRBJ1-5; the D gene is possibly TRBD1 (5 bases). Germline CDR1 is LGHNA and CDR2 is YNFKEQ. With 1 base removed from V and 5 bases from J, the gap between germline ends came to 15 bases. CDR3 length: 16 residues. This CDR3 is CASSQGWNGGDQPQHF. The CDR3 nucleotides are TGTGCCAGCAGCCAAGGATGGAACGGGGGAGATCAGCCCCAGCATTTT.